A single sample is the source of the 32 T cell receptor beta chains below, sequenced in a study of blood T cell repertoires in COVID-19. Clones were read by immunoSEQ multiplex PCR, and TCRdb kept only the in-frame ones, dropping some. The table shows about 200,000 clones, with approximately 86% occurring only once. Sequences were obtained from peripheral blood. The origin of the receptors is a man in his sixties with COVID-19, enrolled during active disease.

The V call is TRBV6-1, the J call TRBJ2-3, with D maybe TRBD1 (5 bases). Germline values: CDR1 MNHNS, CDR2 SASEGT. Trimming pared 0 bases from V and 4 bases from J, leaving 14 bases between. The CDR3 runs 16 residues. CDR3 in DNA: TGTGCCAGCAGTGAAGCGCTAGGGGATGGCGCAGATACGCAGTATTTT. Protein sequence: CASSEALGDGADTQYF.

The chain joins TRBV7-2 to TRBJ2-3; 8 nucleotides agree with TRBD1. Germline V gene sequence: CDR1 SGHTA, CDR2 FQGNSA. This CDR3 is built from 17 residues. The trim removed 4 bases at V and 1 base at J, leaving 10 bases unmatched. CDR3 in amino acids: CASSSNPRDRRTDTQYF. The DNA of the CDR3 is TGTGCCAGCAGCTCAAACCCCCGGGACAGGCGCACAGATACGCAGTATTTT.

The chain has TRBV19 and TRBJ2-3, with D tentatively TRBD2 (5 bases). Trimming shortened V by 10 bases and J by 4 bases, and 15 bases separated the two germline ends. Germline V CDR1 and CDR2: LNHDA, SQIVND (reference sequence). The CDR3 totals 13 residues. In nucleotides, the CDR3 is TGTGCCACCGCGGGTAGGTGGTCAGATACGCAGTATTTT. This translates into CATAGRWSDTQYF.

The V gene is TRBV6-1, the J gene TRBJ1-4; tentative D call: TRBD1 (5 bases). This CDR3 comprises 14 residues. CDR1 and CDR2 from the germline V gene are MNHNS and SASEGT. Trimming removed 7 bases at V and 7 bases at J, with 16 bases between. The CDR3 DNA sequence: TGTGCCAGCATCCCCCGGGGGGGGAGTGAAAAACTGTTTTTT. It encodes CASIPRGGSEKLFF.

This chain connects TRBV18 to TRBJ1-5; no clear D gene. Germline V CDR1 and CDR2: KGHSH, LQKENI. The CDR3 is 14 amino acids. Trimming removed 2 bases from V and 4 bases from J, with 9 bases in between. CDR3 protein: CASSPFPTNQPQHF. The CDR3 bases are TGTGCCAGCTCACCATTTCCTACGAATCAGCCCCAGCATTTT.

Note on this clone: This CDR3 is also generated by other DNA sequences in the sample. The DNA for the CDR3 is TGTGCCAGCAGCTCATACGGGACTGGGACTAGCCTCTACGAGCAGTACTTC. This codes for CASSSYGTGTSLYEQYF. V and J are TRBV7-8 and TRBJ2-7; 9 bases agree with TRBD2. This CDR3 comprises 17 residues. J was trimmed by 3 bases and V by 4 bases; bases with no gene match: 13. CDR1 is SGHVS, CDR2 FQNEAQ, per germline.

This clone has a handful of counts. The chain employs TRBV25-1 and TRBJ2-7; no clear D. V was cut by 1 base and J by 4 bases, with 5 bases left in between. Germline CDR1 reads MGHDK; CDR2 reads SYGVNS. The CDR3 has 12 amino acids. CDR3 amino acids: CASSESYYEQYF. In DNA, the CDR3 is TGTGCCAGCAGTGAATCTTATTACGAGCAGTACTTC.

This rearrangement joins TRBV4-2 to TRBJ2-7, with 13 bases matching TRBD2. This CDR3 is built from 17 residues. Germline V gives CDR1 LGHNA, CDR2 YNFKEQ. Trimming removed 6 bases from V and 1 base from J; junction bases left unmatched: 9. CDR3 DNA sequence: TGTGCCAGCAGTCATCCCGGGACTAGCGGGGTGTCCTACGAGCAGTACTTC. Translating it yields CASSHPGTSGVSYEQYF.

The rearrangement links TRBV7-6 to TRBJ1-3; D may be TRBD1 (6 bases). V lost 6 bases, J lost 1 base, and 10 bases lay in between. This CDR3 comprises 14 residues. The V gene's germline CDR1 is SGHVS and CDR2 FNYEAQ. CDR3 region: CASSQGFSGNTIYF. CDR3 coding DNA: TGTGCCAGCAGTCAGGGGTTTTCTGGAAACACCATATATTTT. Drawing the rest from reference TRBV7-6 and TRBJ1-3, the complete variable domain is GAGVSQSPRYKVTKRGQDVALRCDPISGHVSLYWYRQALGQGPEFLTYFNYEAQQDKSGLPNDRFSAERPEGSISTLTIQRTEQRDSAMYRCASSQGFSGNTIYFGEGSWLTVV.

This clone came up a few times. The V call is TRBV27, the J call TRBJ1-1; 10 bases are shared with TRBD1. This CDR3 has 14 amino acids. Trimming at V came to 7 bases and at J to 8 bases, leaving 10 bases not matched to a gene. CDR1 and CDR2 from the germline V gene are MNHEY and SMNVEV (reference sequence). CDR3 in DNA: TGTGCCAGCACCTTACGACAGGGGGCGAAGGAAGCTTTCTTT. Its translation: CASTLRQGAKEAFF.

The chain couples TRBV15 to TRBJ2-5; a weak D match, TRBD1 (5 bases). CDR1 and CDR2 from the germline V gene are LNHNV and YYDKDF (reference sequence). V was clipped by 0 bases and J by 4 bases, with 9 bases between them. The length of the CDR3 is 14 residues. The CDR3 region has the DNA TGTGCCACCAGCAGAGACCGGACAAGAGAGACCCAGTACTTC. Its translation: CATSRDRTRETQYF.

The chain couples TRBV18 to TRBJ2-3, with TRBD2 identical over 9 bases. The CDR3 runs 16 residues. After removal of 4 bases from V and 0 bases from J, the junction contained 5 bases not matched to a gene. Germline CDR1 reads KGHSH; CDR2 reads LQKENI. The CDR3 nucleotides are TGTGCCAGCTCACTCACTAGCGGGCCCAGCACAGATACGCAGTATTTT. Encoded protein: CASSLTSGPSTDTQYF.

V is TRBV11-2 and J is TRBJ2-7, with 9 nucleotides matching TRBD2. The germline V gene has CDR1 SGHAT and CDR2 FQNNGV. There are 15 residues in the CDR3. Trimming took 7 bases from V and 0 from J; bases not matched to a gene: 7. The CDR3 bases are TGTGCCAGCACCCCGACTAGCGGATACTCCTACGAGCAGTACTTC. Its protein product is CASTPTSGYSYEQYF.

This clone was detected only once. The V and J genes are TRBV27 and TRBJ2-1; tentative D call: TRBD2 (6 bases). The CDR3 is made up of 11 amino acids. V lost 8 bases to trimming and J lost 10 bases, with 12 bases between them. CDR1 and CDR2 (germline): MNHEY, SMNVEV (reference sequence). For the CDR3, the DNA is TGTGCCAGCGTCACCGGACTAGAGCAGTTCTTC. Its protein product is CASVTGLEQFF.

DNA of the CDR3: TGTGCCAGCTCACCGGGGCAGAACACCATATATTTT. It codes for CASSPGQNTIYF. The chain links TRBV18 to TRBJ1-3, with D maybe TRBD1 (5 bases). From germline, CDR1 is KGHSH and CDR2 LQKENI. The CDR3 totals 12 residues. V shed 3 bases and J shed 7 bases, with 7 bases lying between them.

CDR3 sequence reads: CASSQEPPTGGKAFF. The CDR3, as DNA: TGCGCCAGCAGCCAGGAACCGCCCACAGGGGGAAAAGCTTTCTTT. V and J are TRBV4-1 and TRBJ1-1; 8 nucleotides match TRBD1. From germline, CDR1 is MGHRA and CDR2 YSYEKL. This CDR3 is 15 amino acids long. V was pared by 3 bases and J by 9 bases, with 12 bases of the junction left unmatched.

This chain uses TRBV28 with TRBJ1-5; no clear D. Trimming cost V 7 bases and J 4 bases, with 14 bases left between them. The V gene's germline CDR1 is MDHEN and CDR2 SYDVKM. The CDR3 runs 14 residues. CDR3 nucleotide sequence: TGTGCCAGCACCCCTTCCGGGGATAATCAGCCCCAGCATTTT. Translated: CASTPSGDNQPQHF.

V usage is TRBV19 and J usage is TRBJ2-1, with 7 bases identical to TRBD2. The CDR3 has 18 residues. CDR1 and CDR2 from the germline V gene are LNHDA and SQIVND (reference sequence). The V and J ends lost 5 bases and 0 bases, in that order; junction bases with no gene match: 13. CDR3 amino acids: CASSPPVASGTSYNEQFF. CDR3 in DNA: TGTGCCAGTAGTCCCCCCGTGGCTAGCGGAACCTCCTACAATGAGCAGTTCTTC.

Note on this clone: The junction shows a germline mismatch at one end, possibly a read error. CDR3 bases: TGTGCCAGCAGTTTGGGGGACTTACCGAACACTGAAGCTTTCTTT. Encoded protein: CASSLGDLPNTEAFF. The chain links TRBV5-4 to TRBJ1-1, with D tentatively TRBD1 (5 bases). This CDR3 has 15 residues. Germline CDR1 and CDR2: SGHNT and YYREEE (reference sequence).

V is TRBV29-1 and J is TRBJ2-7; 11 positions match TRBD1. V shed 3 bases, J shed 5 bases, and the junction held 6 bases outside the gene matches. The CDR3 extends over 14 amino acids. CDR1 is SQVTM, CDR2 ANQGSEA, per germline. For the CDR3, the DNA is TGCAGCGTTGAGGGACAGGGGGGGCCCCACGAGCAGTACTTC. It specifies CSVEGQGGPHEQYF.

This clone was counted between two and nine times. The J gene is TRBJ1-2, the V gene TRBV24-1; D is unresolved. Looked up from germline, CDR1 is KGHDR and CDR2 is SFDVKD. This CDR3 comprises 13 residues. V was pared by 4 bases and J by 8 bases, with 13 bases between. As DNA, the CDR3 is TGTGCCACCAGTGACACTTGGACGGGGGGCTACACCTTC. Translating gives CATSDTWTGGYTF.

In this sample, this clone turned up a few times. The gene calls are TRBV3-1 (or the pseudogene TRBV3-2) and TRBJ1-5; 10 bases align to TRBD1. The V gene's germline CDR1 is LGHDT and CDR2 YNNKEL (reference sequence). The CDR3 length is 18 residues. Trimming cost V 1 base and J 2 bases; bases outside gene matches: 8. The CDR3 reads CASSQVPWDRGGNQPQHF. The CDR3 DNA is TGTGCCAGCAGCCAAGTCCCCTGGGACAGGGGCGGCAATCAGCCCCAGCATTTT.

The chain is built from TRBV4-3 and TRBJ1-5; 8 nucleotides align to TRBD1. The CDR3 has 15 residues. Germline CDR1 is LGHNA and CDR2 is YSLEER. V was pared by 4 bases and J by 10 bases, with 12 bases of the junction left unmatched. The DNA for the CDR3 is TGCGCCAGCAGCCTGACCCAGGGGGCGGCTCAACCCCAGCATTTT. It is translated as CASSLTQGAAQPQHF.

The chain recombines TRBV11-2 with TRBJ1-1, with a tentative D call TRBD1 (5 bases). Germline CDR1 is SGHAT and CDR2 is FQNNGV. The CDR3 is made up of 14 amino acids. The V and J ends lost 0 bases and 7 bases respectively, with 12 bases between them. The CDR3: CASSLDGRAFEAFF. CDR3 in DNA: TGTGCCAGCAGCTTAGATGGCAGGGCCTTTGAAGCTTTCTTT.

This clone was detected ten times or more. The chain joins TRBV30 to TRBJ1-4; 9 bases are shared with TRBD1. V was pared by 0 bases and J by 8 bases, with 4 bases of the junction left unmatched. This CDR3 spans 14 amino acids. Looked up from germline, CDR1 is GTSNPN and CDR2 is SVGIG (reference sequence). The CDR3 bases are TGTGCCTGGAGTGTACGGGACAGGGCCGAAAAACTGTTTTTT. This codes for CAWSVRDRAEKLFF. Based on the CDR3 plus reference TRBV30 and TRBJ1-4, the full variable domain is SQTIHQWPATLVQPVGSPLSLECTVEGTSNPNLYWYRQAAGRGLQLLFYSVGIGQISSEVPQNLSASRPQDRQFILSSKKLLLSDSGFYLCAWSVRDRAEKLFFGSGTQLSVL.

CDR3 protein: CASSEPTGSTDTQYF. DNA of the CDR3: TGTGCCAGCAGCGAACCAACGGGTAGCACAGATACGCAGTATTTT. The chain is built from TRBV14 and TRBJ2-3; no clear D. Trimming removed 5 bases at V and 0 bases at J, with 12 bases between. The CDR3 sequence is 15 residues long. From germline, CDR1 is SGHDN and CDR2 FVKESK.

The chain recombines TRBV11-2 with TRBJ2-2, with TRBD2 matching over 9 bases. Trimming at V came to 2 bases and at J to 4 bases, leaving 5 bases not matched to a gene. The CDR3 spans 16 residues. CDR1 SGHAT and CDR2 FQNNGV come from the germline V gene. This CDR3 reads CASSLMAGGTTGELFF. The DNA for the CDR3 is TGTGCCAGCAGCTTAATGGCGGGAGGGACCACCGGGGAGCTGTTTTTT.

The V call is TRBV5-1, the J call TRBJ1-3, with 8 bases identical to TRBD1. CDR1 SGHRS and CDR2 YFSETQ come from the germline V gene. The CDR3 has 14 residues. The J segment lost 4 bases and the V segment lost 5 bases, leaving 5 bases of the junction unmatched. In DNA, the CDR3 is TGCGCCAGCAGTCGGGACAGGACCGGAAACACCATATATTTT. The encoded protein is CASSRDRTGNTIYF.

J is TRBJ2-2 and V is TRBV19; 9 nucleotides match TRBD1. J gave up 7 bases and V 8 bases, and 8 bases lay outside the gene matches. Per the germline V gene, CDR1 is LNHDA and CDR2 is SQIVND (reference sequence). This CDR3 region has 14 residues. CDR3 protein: CASGTGGIVGELFF. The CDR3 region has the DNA TGTGCCAGTGGCACAGGGGGCATTGTCGGGGAGCTGTTTTTT.

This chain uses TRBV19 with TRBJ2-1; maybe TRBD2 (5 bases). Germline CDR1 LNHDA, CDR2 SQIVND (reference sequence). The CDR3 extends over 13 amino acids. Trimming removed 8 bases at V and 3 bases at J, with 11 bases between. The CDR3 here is CASLAPLYNEQFF. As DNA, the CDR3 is TGTGCCAGTTTAGCGCCCCTCTACAATGAGCAGTTCTTC.

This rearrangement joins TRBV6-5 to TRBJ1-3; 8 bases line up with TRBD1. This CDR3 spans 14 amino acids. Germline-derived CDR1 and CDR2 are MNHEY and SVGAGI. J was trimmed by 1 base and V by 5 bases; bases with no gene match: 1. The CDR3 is CASSRTGSGNTIYF. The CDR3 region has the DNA TGTGCCAGCAGTAGGACAGGGTCTGGAAACACCATATATTTT.

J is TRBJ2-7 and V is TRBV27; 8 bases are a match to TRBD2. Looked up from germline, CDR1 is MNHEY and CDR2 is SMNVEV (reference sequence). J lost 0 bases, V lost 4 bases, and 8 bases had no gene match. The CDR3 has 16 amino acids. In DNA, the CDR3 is TGTGCCAGCAGTTCCCTCCAACTAGCGGACTCCTACGAGCAGTACTTC. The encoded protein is CASSSLQLADSYEQYF.